This T cell receptor beta chain stems from a study of vaccination and CD4 T cells after COVID-19. General study points: Relatively small numbers of convalescent patients were studied, with no early post-infection timepoints included. Convalescent patients saw a median 86.3% of their reactive clones show up only after vaccination.

CDR3 length equals 12 residues. CDR1 and CDR2 (germline): SNHLY, FYNNEI. Trimming pared 4 bases from V and 6 bases from J, leaving 10 bases between. Sequenced with the Oncomine TCR Beta short-read assay was DNA taken from cultured CD4+ T cells. Each CDR3 protein is one row after TCRdb ran MiXCR on the PCR reads. The table lists over 10,000 distinct CDR3 sequences, approximately 60% of them singletons, with approximately 14% in the top ten. Treatment noted: 10-day PBMC culture with coronavirus spike peptide pools or control peptides (ViraFEST assay). ViraFEST grew antigen-specific T cells using peptide pools, then sequenced TCRs. With respect to this clonotype: Its antigen is as yet unknown.

This chain connects TRBV2 to TRBJ2-7, with D unclear. The sample comprised CD4+ T cells from blood, cultured in vitro. This clonotype was sampled from a human donor who had recovered from COVID-19. CDR3 region: CASSGDVSEQYF. The CDR3 region has the DNA TGTGCCAGCAGTGGAGACGTATCCGAGCAGTACTTC.